This paragraph reports one TCR beta chain. Its antigen is unknown. The germline V and J ends were trimmed by 1 base and 0 bases, with 7 bases remaining between them. CDR3 size: 14 residues. The V gene's germline CDR1 is DFQATT and CDR2 SNEGSKA (reference sequence). These data belong to a study of T cells after yellow fever vaccination. TCRdb re-called the 5' RACE reads with MiXCR, one entry per CDR3 protein. The sample includes about 350,000 distinct CDR3 sequences, 9.5% to 13% seen only once; the top ten take roughly 18%. Findings of the study overall: Contaminating bulk clonotypes could be abundant in FACS-sorted repertoires. Weaker overall, the secondary response nonetheless peaked faster (day 5 versus 15).

The sequencing here drew on PBMCs, taken on the day of the first yellow fever vaccination. This TCR came from a man between 18 and 35 years old who received the YFV17D yellow fever vaccine. This chain links TRBV20-1 with TRBJ2-4; D call uncertain. CDR3 loop: CSARASLAKNIQYF. CDR3 sequence (DNA): TGCAGTGCTAGAGCGTCACTAGCCAAAAACATTCAGTACTTC.